The 23 T cell receptor beta chains reported below all come from one sample, sequenced in a study of technical replicates of blood from a few donors (dated by TCRdb to 2015 to 2018). The method behind the library was the immunoSEQ multiplex PCR assay. Imported from immuneACCESS, the table was reduced by TCRdb to in-frame sequences with V and J called. These copies leave out some clones; in studies compared against another copy, an unresolved V gene accounts for under half, and the cause of the remainder is not known. The sample includes approximately 79,000 clones, with approximately 97% observed a single time. The top ten hold under 0.3% of the sample. Sequenced input: T cells isolated from PBMCs. These receptors all come from a human donor in good health.

The rearrangement uses TRBV9 and TRBJ2-1, with a tentative D call TRBD2 (6 bases). V lost 4 bases and J 5 bases, leaving 16 bases between the germline ends. Per the germline V gene, CDR1 is SGDLS and CDR2 is YYNGEE. This CDR3 spans 15 amino acids. For the CDR3, the DNA is TGTGCCAGCAGCTTCTTTGGGACTTTCGACAATGAGCAGTTCTTC. Protein: CASSFFGTFDNEQFF.

The rearrangement links TRBV9 to TRBJ2-3; a possible D gene is TRBD1 (6 bases). Trimming left V 0 bases short and J 1 base short, with 9 bases between. The V gene's germline CDR1 is SGDLS and CDR2 YYNGEE. CDR3 size: 15 residues. This CDR3 is CASSVVGQRTDTQYF. CDR3 nucleotides: TGTGCCAGCAGCGTAGTAGGACAGCGCACAGATACGCAGTATTTT.

This clone appeared once. The chain is built from TRBV30 and TRBJ2-7; D unclear. Trimming took 4 bases from V and 7 from J, leaving 14 bases between them. Germline V lookup: CDR1 GTSNPN, CDR2 SVGIG (reference sequence). CDR3 length: 12 amino acids. The CDR3 DNA reads as TGTGCCTGGAAGGTCAGGCCCGTAGAGCAGTACTTC. Encoded protein: CAWKVRPVEQYF.

The rearrangement joins TRBV11-2 to TRBJ2-7; possibly TRBD2 for D (6 bases). The CDR3 contains 15 residues. Germline CDR1 reads SGHAT; CDR2 reads FQNNGV. Between the trimmed V and J ends, which lost 1 base and 2 bases, there was a span of 12 bases. The CDR3 DNA sequence: TGTGCCAGCAGCTTAGTGGGGGACTCCCCCTACGAGCAGTACTTC. Translation: CASSLVGDSPYEQYF.

The chain uses TRBV2 and TRBJ2-7; TRBD2 matches at 10 bases. J gave up 3 bases and V 2 bases, and 4 bases lay outside the gene matches. Looked up from germline, CDR1 is SNHLY and CDR2 is FYNNEI. The CDR3 extends over 15 amino acids. CDR3 sequence: CASSETSGINYEQYF. DNA for the CDR3: TGTGCCAGCAGTGAAACTAGCGGGATCAACTACGAGCAGTACTTC.

The gene calls are TRBV1 and TRBJ1-5; the table's D gene call, TRBD1, was not cross checked with the DNA. TRBV1 corresponds to a pseudogene. This CDR3 region has 16 residues. The CDR3 DNA reads TGCACCAGCAGCCAAGTCATGGCAGGGGGCAATCAGCCCCAGCATTTT. This codes for CTSSQVMAGGNQPQHF.

The chain couples TRBV6-5 to TRBJ2-3; D ambiguous. V was clipped by 7 bases and J by 0 bases, with 8 bases between them. CDR3 size: 13 residues. CDR1 and CDR2 from the germline V gene are MNHEY and SVGAGI. The CDR3: CASTETSTDTQYF. Written as DNA, the CDR3 is TGTGCCAGCACCGAGACAAGCACAGATACGCAGTATTTT.

This clone showed up just once. The V call is TRBV4-2, the J call TRBJ1-1; TRBD1 agrees at 10 bases. The V and J ends lost 0 bases and 0 bases, in that order; junction bases with no gene match: 4. The V gene's germline CDR1 is LGHNA and CDR2 YNFKEQ. The CDR3 contains 17 residues. DNA for the CDR3: TGTGCCAGCAGCCAAGATCTAGGGACAGGGGTGAACACTGAAGCTTTCTTT. This translates into CASSQDLGTGVNTEAFF.

This rearrangement joins TRBV2 to TRBJ2-1, with TRBD1 matching over 12 bases. Trimming removed 3 bases from V and 10 bases from J; junction bases left unmatched: 7. Germline-derived CDR1 and CDR2 are SNHLY and FYNNEI. This CDR3 has 15 amino acids. The CDR3 protein is CASSEGDRGLLEQFF. The CDR3 DNA is TGTGCCAGCAGTGAGGGGGACAGGGGGCTCCTGGAGCAGTTCTTC.

The rearrangement uses TRBV6-4 and TRBJ2-2; 9 positions agree with TRBD2. The CDR3 covers 18 residues. Germline CDR1 is MRHNA and CDR2 is SNTAGT. The J segment lost 4 bases and the V segment lost 10 bases, leaving 19 bases of the junction unmatched. CDR3 DNA: TGTGCCATCGTGAAAATTCTAGGCGGGAGGGTCTCCACCGGGGAGCTGTTTTTT. This gives the protein CAIVKILGGRVSTGELFF.

V and J are TRBV7-3 and TRBJ1-1, with D perhaps TRBD1 (5 bases). Germline values: CDR1 SGHTA, CDR2 FQGTGA. This CDR3 has 12 residues. The germline V and J ends were trimmed by 6 bases and 1 base, with 6 bases remaining between them. This chain's CDR3 is CASRGGNTEAFF. For the CDR3, the DNA is TGTGCCAGCAGGGGGGGGAACACTGAAGCTTTCTTT.

Concerning this clone: One end of the junction is discordant with germline, which a read error may explain. J is TRBJ1-1 and V is TRBV29-1, with 7 bases aligning to TRBD1. From germline, CDR1 is SQVTM and CDR2 ANQGSEA. CDR3 length: 13 residues. CDR3 sequence reads: CNVDRDRDFKAFF. CDR3 nucleotides: TGCAACGTTGACAGAGACAGGGACTTTAAAGCTTTCTTT.

The chain joins TRBV10-1 to TRBJ2-5, with 7 bases identical to TRBD1. V lost 3 bases, J lost 2 bases, and 9 bases stayed unmatched. The CDR3 length is 16 residues. From germline, CDR1 is WNHNN and CDR2 SYGVQD (reference sequence). This chain's CDR3 is CASSDLLRDRQETQYF. The DNA for the CDR3 is TGCGCCAGCAGTGACCTTCTCCGGGACAGACAAGAGACCCAGTACTTC.

CDR3 nucleotide sequence: TGCAGCGTTGGACAGGGTGTCAGCGAGCAGTACTTC. This translates into CSVGQGVSEQYF. This chain connects TRBV29-1 to TRBJ2-7; 7 positions agree with TRBD1. Trimming cost V 4 bases and J 6 bases; bases outside gene matches: 6. This CDR3 has 12 amino acids. The germline V gene has CDR1 SQVTM and CDR2 ANQGSEA.

The rearrangement joins TRBV28 to TRBJ2-7; 8 positions agree with TRBD2. There are 15 residues in the CDR3. CDR1 is MDHEN, CDR2 SYDVKM, per germline. With V trimmed by 5 bases and J by 5 bases, 11 bases remained unmatched. The CDR3, as DNA: TGTGCCAGCAGTCACGCAAACCTCGGGGGGGACGAGCAGTACTTC. It yields the protein CASSHANLGGDEQYF.

The chain recombines TRBV6-1 with TRBJ1-1; D is unresolved. The V gene lost 1 base and the J gene lost 11 bases, with 14 bases spanning the gap. Germline CDR1 reads MNHNS; CDR2 reads SASEGT. CDR3 size: 13 residues. The CDR3 region has the DNA TGTGCCAGCAGTGAAGTAGAGCCGGCGGGGGCTTTCTTT. Translation gives CASSEVEPAGAFF.

The rearrangement links TRBV10-3 to TRBJ1-5; D perhaps matches TRBD1 (5 bases). The CDR3 is 15 residues long. Germline V gene sequence: CDR1 ENHRY, CDR2 SYGVKD. Trimming pared 8 bases from V and 0 bases from J, leaving 14 bases between. In DNA form, the CDR3 reads TGTGCCATCGGGCCAGGGCAGATTAGCAATCAGCCCCAGCATTTT. This codes for CAIGPGQISNQPQHF.

The chain couples TRBV2 to TRBJ1-4, with 10 bases identical to TRBD1. The CDR3 covers 16 residues. Germline V gives CDR1 SNHLY, CDR2 FYNNEI. V was clipped by 5 bases and J by 7 bases; unmatched bases: 10. The CDR3 loop is CASSRQGAFIGEKLFF. In DNA, the CDR3 is TGTGCCAGCAGTAGACAGGGGGCTTTCATAGGTGAAAAACTGTTTTTT. The variable domain in full, with the rest retrieved from reference TRBV2 and TRBJ1-4, is EPEVTQTPSHQVTQMGQEVILRCVPISNHLYFYWYRQILGQKVEFLVSFYNNEISEKSEIFDDQFSVERPDGSNFTLKIRSTKLEDSAMYFCASSRQGAFIGEKLFFGSGTQLSVL.

The chain couples TRBV5-4 to TRBJ2-7, with a tentative D call TRBD1 (6 bases). The ends were cut back, 4 bases at V and 4 bases at J, with 9 bases in the middle. Germline-derived CDR1 and CDR2 are SGHNT and YYREEE (reference sequence). The CDR3 runs to 12 residues. CDR3 amino acids: CASSPTGYEQYF. CDR3 bases: TGTGCCAGCAGCCCTACAGGGTACGAGCAGTACTTC.

The J gene is TRBJ1-2, the V gene TRBV6-5, with D possibly TRBD1 on 5 matching bases. The CDR3 is made up of 12 amino acids. Between the trimmed V and J ends, which lost 6 bases and 3 bases, there was a span of 8 bases. CDR1 and CDR2 from the germline V gene are MNHEY and SVGAGI. The CDR3 here is CASSRGDYGYTF. DNA of the CDR3: TGTGCCAGCAGCCGGGGGGACTATGGCTACACCTTC.

The chain recombines TRBV9 with TRBJ2-1; 10 bases fit TRBD2. The germline CDR1 and CDR2 sequences are SGDLS and YYNGEE. The CDR3 sequence is 16 residues long. V lost 4 bases and J lost 6; bases outside the gene matches: 10. This CDR3 reads CASSPPGLASINEQFF. The DNA for the CDR3 is TGTGCCAGCAGCCCACCGGGACTAGCGAGCATCAATGAGCAGTTCTTC.

The genes are TRBV9 and TRBJ2-1; 8 bases fit TRBD2. Unmatched junction bases numbered 8, after V lost 3 bases and J lost 6 bases. The CDR3 is 15 amino acids. Germline V gene data show CDR1 as SGDLS and CDR2 as YYNGEE. In DNA form, the CDR3 reads TGTGCCAGCAGCGCCAGCGGGAGAACGAGCAATGAGCAGTTCTTC. It is translated as CASSASGRTSNEQFF.

V and J are TRBV6-5 and TRBJ2-7, with a tentative D call TRBD2 (6 bases). The CDR3 is 15 residues long. The V gene lost 5 bases and the J gene lost 3 bases, with 17 bases spanning the gap. Germline CDR1 reads MNHEY; CDR2 reads SVGAGI. The CDR3 sequence: CASSRGTPGLYEQYF. For the CDR3, the DNA is TGTGCCAGCAGTAGAGGGACTCCAGGACTCTACGAGCAGTACTTC.